The 18 T cell receptor beta chains presented below share a single source sample, sequenced in a study of lymphopenia after photon versus proton radiotherapy (dated by TCRdb to between 2018 and 2021). Library preparation employed the immunoSEQ multiplex PCR assay. The table was pulled from immuneACCESS by TCRdb, which kept in-frame rearrangements only. Such tables lose some clones; where checked, under half of the loss comes from unresolved V genes, and the rest has no known cause. Counted in this sample were roughly 49,000 clones; about 92% of them appeared once. In total, the top ten clones hold more than 15% of the sample. The starting material was peripheral blood, obtained from a patient treated with photon-based radiotherapy. These receptors were taken from a woman aged 40 to 50 with cholangiocarcinoma.

The chain couples TRBV6-5 to TRBJ2-7; possible D gene TRBD2, 5 bases. The germline CDR1 and CDR2 sequences are MNHEY and SVGAGI. CDR3 length equals 15 residues. Trimming cost V 0 bases and J 0 bases, with 9 bases left between them. The CDR3: CASSYSESGSYEQYF. CDR3 sequence (DNA): TGTGCCAGCAGTTACTCCGAAAGCGGCTCCTACGAGCAGTACTTC.

The chain uses TRBV4-3 and TRBJ1-1; a weak D match, TRBD1 (6 bases). This CDR3 is built from 14 residues. CDR1 is LGHNA, CDR2 YSLEER, per germline. V was clipped by 3 bases and J by 1 base, with 9 bases between them. The CDR3, as DNA: TGCGCCAGCAGCCACCGAGGGGGGAACACTGAAGCTTTCTTT. It translates to CASSHRGGNTEAFF.

The gene calls are TRBV9 and TRBJ1-3, with 9 bases identical to TRBD1. V dropped 3 bases and J dropped 2; count of bases not matched to a gene: 3. Germline V gene lookup returns CDR1 SGDLS and CDR2 YYNGEE. The CDR3 length is 15 residues. CDR3 sequence reads: CASSGDREPGNTIYF. For the CDR3, the DNA is TGTGCCAGCAGCGGGGACAGGGAACCTGGAAACACCATATATTTT.

The J gene is TRBJ2-5, the V gene TRBV5-1; 10 positions match TRBD2. This CDR3 spans 15 amino acids. Germline loops: CDR1 SGHRS, CDR2 YFSETQ. The junction had 10 bases not matched to a gene; V was cut back by 0 bases and J by 11 bases. The CDR3 spells CASSLELAGLGEQYF. In DNA, the CDR3 is TGCGCCAGCAGCTTGGAACTAGCGGGGCTAGGGGAGCAGTACTTC.

This clone appeared a single time. This chain connects TRBV11-2 to TRBJ1-1; maybe TRBD1 (5 bases). Germline V lookup: CDR1 SGHAT, CDR2 FQNNGV. Trimming stripped 1 base from V and 7 bases from J, with 10 bases between. The CDR3 length is 13 residues. The DNA of the CDR3 is TGTGCCAGCAGCTTAGCGAGGGACGGTGAAGCTTTCTTT. Translating gives CASSLARDGEAFF.

The V and J genes are TRBV7-3 and TRBJ1-3; no clear D. The V gene lost 2 bases and the J gene lost 0 bases, with 5 bases spanning the gap. Germline CDR1 reads SGHTA; CDR2 reads FQGTGA. The CDR3 extends over 14 amino acids. CDR3 in amino acids: CASSLGSSGNTIYF. Here the CDR3 DNA reads TGTGCCAGCAGCTTAGGGAGCTCTGGAAACACCATATATTTT.

V and J are TRBV5-1 and TRBJ2-7; D gene unclear. Germline V gene data show CDR1 as SGHRS and CDR2 as YFSETQ. V shed 4 bases and J shed 3 bases, with 5 bases lying between them. The CDR3 runs 11 residues. DNA for the CDR3: TGCGCCAGCAGCGAGGACTACGAGCAGTACTTC. Residues: CASSEDYEQYF. Drawing the rest from reference TRBV5-1 and TRBJ2-7, the complete variable domain is KAGVTQTPRYLIKTRGQQVTLSCSPISGHRSVSWYQQTPGQGLQFLFEYFSETQRNKGNFPGRFSGRQFSNSRSEMNVSTLELGDSALYLCASSEDYEQYFGPGTRLTVT.

This clone was detected once. The CDR3 loop is CASSYPTGGGELFF. The CDR3 coding sequence is TGTGCCAGCAGCTACCCGACCGGAGGCGGGGAGCTGTTTTTT. The gene calls are TRBV7-9 and TRBJ2-2; tentative D call: TRBD2 (5 bases). Germline CDR1 SEHNR, CDR2 FQNEAQ (reference sequence). Trimming cost V 4 bases and J 7 bases, with 13 bases left between them. The CDR3 is made up of 14 amino acids.

This clone has a handful of counts. This chain joins TRBV12-5 and TRBJ2-2; D is ambiguous. The V gene's germline CDR1 is LGHNT and CDR2 FRNRAP. The CDR3 consists of 21 residues. The V gene lost 0 bases and the J gene lost 0 bases, with 23 bases spanning the gap. The CDR3 region has the DNA TGTGCTAGTGGTTTGGTAGATACCACCGCCAACACCCTCGCGAACACCGGGGAGCTGTTTTTT. This codes for CASGLVDTTANTLANTGELFF.

The rearrangement joins TRBV5-4 to TRBJ1-2; 8 bases are shared with TRBD1. The CDR3 contains 16 residues. Trimming cost V 4 bases and J 5 bases; bases outside gene matches: 13. Germline loops: CDR1 SGHNT, CDR2 YYREEE (reference sequence). In DNA, the CDR3 is TGTGCCAGCAGCCCCGGGGTCCAGGGGGCCTCGTATGGCTACACCTTC. This sequence encodes CASSPGVQGASYGYTF.

V usage is TRBV6-1 and J usage is TRBJ2-1, with D perhaps TRBD2 (5 bases). The CDR3 has 12 amino acids. CDR1 MNHNS and CDR2 SASEGT come from the germline V gene. Trimming removed 6 bases at V and 6 bases at J, with 9 bases between. The CDR3 is CASRDYRNEQFF. CDR3 in DNA: TGTGCCAGCAGAGACTACCGCAATGAGCAGTTCTTC.

This clone was observed a few times. The chain employs TRBV28 and TRBJ1-1; perhaps TRBD1 as D (6 bases). The V end was cut by 7 bases, the J end by 5 bases, with 17 bases between. This CDR3 is 14 amino acids long. Germline V gives CDR1 MDHEN, CDR2 SYDVKM. The DNA of the CDR3 is TGTGCCAGCACTCCCGGGGGGGCGGGAACTGAAGCTTTCTTT. Translation: CASTPGGAGTEAFF.

The chain combines TRBV2 with TRBJ2-7; TRBD2 might be the D (5 bases). Trimming shortened V by 6 bases and J by 3 bases, and 15 bases separated the two germline ends. This CDR3 contains 14 residues. Per the germline V gene, CDR1 is SNHLY and CDR2 is FYNNEI. The CDR3 here is CASRMELGGYEQYF. The CDR3 bases are TGTGCCAGCAGGATGGAGTTAGGAGGCTACGAGCAGTACTTC.

This clone has a single count. This sequence joins TRBV7-6 and TRBJ1-2; the D is unclear. The CDR3 has 14 residues. The ends were cut back, 5 bases at V and 4 bases at J, with 14 bases in the middle. From germline, CDR1 is SGHVS and CDR2 FNYEAQ. The CDR3 region is CASSPDSNGYGYTF. The CDR3 coding sequence is TGTGCCAGCAGCCCTGACTCAAATGGCTATGGCTACACCTTC.

The V and J genes are TRBV29-1 and TRBJ1-2, with a possible D match to TRBD1 (6 bases). Germline V gene lookup returns CDR1 SQVTM and CDR2 ANQGSEA. V was pared by 4 bases and J by 7 bases, with 19 bases between. The CDR3 covers 14 residues. The CDR3 region has the DNA TGCAGCGTTGTTGGGGGGGCGGAATTAATTGGCTACACCTTC. It yields the protein CSVVGGAELIGYTF.

This chain uses TRBV20-1 with TRBJ2-3; D not certain. Trimming took off 7 bases at V and 2 bases at J, with 7 bases between the two ends. The V gene's germline CDR1 is DFQATT and CDR2 SNEGSKA (reference sequence). The CDR3 consists of 11 residues. As DNA, the CDR3 is TGCAGTGAAGCTTACACAGATACGCAGTATTTT. Its translation is CSEAYTDTQYF.

V is TRBV5-1 and J is TRBJ1-2, with 7 bases matching TRBD1. The CDR3 totals 15 residues. With 4 bases clipped from V and 0 bases from J, the junction kept 6 bases outside the gene matches. Germline V gene data show CDR1 as SGHRS and CDR2 as YFSETQ. The CDR3 sequence: CASSGDRVPNYGYTF. DNA of the CDR3: TGCGCCAGCAGCGGAGACAGGGTCCCTAACTATGGCTACACCTTC. Drawing the rest from reference TRBV5-1 and TRBJ1-2, the complete variable domain is KAGVTQTPRYLIKTRGQQVTLSCSPISGHRSVSWYQQTPGQGLQFLFEYFSETQRNKGNFPGRFSGRQFSNSRSEMNVSTLELGDSALYLCASSGDRVPNYGYTFGSGTRLTVV.

V and J are TRBV2 and TRBJ2-5; a possible D gene is TRBD2 (6 bases). Looked up from germline, CDR1 is SNHLY and CDR2 is FYNNEI. The CDR3 has 14 amino acids. The V end was cut by 10 bases, the J end by 5 bases, with 20 bases between. DNA for the CDR3: TGTGCCACCGGGACTCCGTCTCAACGGGAGACCCAGTACTTC. Amino acid sequence: CATGTPSQRETQYF.